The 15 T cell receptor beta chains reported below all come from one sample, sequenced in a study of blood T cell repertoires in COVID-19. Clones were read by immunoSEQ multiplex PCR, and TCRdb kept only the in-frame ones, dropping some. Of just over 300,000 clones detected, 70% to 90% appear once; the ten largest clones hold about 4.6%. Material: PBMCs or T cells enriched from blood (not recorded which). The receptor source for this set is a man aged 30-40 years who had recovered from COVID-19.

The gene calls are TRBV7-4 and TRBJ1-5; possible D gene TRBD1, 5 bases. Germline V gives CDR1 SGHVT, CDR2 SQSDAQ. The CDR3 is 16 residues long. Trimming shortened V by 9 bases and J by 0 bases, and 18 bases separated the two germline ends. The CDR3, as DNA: TGTGCCAGGGAGGGACGGGGACCTTTTAGCAATCAGCCCCAGCATTTT. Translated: CAREGRGPFSNQPQHF. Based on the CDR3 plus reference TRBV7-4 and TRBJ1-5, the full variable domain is GAGVSQSPRYKVAKRGRDVALRCDSISGHVTLYWYRQTLGQGSEVLTYSQSDAQRDKSGRPSGRFSAERPERSVSTLKIQRTEQGDSAVYLCAREGRGPFSNQPQHFGDGTRLSIL.

DNA of the CDR3: TGTGCCAGCAGCCTAAGCGGGAGCCTTGGGGAGACCCAGTACTTC. This encodes CASSLSGSLGETQYF. The chain combines TRBV3-1 (or the pseudogene TRBV3-2) with TRBJ2-5; 8 nucleotides match TRBD2. The CDR3 is made up of 15 amino acids. With 4 bases clipped from V and 5 bases from J, the junction kept 9 bases outside the gene matches. Germline V gene sequence: CDR1 LGHDT, CDR2 YNNKEL (reference sequence).

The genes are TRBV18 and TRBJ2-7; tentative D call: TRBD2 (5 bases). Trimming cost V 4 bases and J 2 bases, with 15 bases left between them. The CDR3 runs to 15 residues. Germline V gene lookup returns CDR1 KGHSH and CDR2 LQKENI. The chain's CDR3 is CASSRALSETYEQYF. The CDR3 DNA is TGTGCCAGCTCACGGGCCCTTAGCGAGACCTACGAGCAGTACTTC.

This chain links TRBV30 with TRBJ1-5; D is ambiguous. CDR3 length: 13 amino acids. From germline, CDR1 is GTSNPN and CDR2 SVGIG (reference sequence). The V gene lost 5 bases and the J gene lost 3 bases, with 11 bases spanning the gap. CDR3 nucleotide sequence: TGTGCCTGGTCACCCGAGGTCAATCAGCCCCAGCATTTT. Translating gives CAWSPEVNQPQHF.

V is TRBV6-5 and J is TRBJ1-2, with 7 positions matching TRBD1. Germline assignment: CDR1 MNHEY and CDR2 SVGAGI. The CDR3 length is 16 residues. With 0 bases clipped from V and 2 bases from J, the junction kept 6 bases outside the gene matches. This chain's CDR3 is CASSYSSRGNNYGYTF. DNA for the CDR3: TGTGCCAGCAGTTACTCTTCCAGGGGGAACAACTATGGCTACACCTTC.

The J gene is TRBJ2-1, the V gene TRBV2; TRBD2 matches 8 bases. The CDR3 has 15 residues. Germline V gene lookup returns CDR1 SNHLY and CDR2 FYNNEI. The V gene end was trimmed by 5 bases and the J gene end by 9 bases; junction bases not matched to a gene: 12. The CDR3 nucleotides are TGTGCCAGCAGTCGGGTCCTAGCGGGCCTCAGTGAGCAGTTCTTC. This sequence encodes CASSRVLAGLSEQFF.

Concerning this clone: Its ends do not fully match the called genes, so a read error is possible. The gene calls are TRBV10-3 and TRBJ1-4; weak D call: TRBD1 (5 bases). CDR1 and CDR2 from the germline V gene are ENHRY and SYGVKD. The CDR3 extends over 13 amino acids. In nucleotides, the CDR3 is TGTGCCATCAGTGTTGGGACTACTGAAAAACTGTTTTTT. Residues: CAISVGTTEKLFF.

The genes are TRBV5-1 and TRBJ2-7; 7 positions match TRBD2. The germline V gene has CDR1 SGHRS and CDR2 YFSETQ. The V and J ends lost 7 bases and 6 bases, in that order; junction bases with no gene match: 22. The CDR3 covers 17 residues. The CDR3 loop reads CASEPGSSGIRLGEQYF. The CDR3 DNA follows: TGCGCCAGCGAACCAGGGTCCAGCGGGATAAGGTTGGGCGAGCAGTACTTC.

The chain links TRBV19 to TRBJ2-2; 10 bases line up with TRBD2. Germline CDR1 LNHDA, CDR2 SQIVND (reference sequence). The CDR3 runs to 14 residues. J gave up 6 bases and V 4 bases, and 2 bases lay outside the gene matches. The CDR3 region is CASSTGLAAGELFF. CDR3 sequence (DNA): TGTGCCAGTAGTACCGGACTAGCGGCCGGGGAGCTGTTTTTT.

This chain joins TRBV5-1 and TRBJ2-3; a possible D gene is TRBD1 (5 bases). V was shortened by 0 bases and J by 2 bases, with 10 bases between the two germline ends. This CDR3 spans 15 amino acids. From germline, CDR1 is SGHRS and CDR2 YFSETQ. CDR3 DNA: TGCGCCAGCAGCTTGGGGGGCAGAATCACAGATACGCAGTATTTT. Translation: CASSLGGRITDTQYF.

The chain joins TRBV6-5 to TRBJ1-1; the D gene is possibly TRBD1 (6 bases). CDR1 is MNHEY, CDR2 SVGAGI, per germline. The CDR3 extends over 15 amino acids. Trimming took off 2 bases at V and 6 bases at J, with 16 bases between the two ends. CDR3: CASSYGGGRGAEAFF. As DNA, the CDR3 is TGTGCCAGCAGTTACGGCGGGGGCAGAGGCGCTGAAGCTTTCTTT.

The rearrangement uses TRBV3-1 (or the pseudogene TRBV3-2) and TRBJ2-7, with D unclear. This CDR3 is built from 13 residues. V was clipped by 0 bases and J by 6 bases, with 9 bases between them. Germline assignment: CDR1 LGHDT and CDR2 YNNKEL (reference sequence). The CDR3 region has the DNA TGTGCCAGCAGCCAAGATCTAACCACCGAGCAGTACTTC. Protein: CASSQDLTTEQYF.

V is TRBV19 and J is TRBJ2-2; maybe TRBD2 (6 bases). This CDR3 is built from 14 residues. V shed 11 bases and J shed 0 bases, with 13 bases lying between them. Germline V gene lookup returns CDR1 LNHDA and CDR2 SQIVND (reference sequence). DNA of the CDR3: TGTGCCTCCGTGTGGAGGGCGAACACCGGGGAGCTGTTTTTT. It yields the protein CASVWRANTGELFF.

The CDR3 region is CASSPGTGFSPLHF. For the CDR3, the DNA is TGTGCCAGCAGTCCCGGGACAGGGTTCTCACCCCTCCACTTT. The chain uses TRBV6-4 and TRBJ1-6; 9 bases align to TRBD1. Germline CDR1 and CDR2: MRHNA and SNTAGT. The CDR3 consists of 14 residues. V was clipped by 5 bases and J by 10 bases; unmatched bases: 6.

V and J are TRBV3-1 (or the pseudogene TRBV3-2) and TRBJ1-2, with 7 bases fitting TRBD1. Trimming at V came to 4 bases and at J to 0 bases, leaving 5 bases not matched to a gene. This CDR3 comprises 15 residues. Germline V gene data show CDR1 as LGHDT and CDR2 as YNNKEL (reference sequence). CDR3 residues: CASSLDRAANYGYTF. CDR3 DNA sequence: TGTGCCAGCAGCCTTGACAGGGCCGCTAACTATGGCTACACCTTC.